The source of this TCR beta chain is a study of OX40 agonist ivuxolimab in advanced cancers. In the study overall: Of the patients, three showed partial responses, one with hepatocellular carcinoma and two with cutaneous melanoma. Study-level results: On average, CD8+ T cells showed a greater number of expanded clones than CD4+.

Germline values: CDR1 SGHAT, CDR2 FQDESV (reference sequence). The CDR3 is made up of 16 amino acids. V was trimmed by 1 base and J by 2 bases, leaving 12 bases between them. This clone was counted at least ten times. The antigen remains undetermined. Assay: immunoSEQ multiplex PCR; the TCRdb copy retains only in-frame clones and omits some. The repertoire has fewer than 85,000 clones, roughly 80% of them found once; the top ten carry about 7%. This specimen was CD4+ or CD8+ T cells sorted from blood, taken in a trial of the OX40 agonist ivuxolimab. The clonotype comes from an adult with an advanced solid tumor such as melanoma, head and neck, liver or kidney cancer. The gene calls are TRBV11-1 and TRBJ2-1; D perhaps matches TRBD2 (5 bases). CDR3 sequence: CASSLDPGITYNEQFF. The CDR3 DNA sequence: TGTGCCAGCAGCTTAGATCCGGGGATTACCTACAATGAGCAGTTCTTC.